The 3 T cell receptor beta chains listed next were all sequenced from one sample in a study of shared clonotypes between healthy human individuals. Naive CD8 cells lacked CD45RO and underwent positive selection for CCR7, leaving out terminally differentiated effector memory CD45RA+ cells. This table comes from immunoSEQ multiplex PCR, and its TCRdb copy is limited to in-frame clones, with some not included. The repertoire includes some 2.1 million clones, about 95% of them detected once, and approximately 1.2% sits in the top ten. Input material: naive CD8+ T cells sorted from blood. These receptors all stem from a young man in good health.

The chain's CDR3 is CASSLAVIAGHYNEQFF. The CDR3 bases are TGTGCCAGCAGCTTAGCCGTAATAGCGGGGCACTACAATGAGCAGTTCTTC. The chain couples TRBV7-9 to TRBJ2-1; 8 nucleotides match TRBD2. In germline, CDR1 is SEHNR, CDR2 FQNEAQ (reference sequence). The CDR3 has 17 amino acids. V shed 0 bases, J shed 3 bases, and the junction held 7 bases outside the gene matches. The whole variable domain, filled in from reference TRBV7-9 and TRBJ2-1, reads DTGVSQNPRHKITKRGQNVTFRCDPISEHNRLYWYRQTLGQGPEFLTYFQNEAQLEKSRLLSDRFSAERPKGSFSTLEIQRTEQGDSAMYLCASSLAVIAGHYNEQFFGPGTRLTVL.

This chain links TRBV7-9 with TRBJ2-7; D not certain. The CDR3 has 12 residues. Trimming left V 4 bases short and J 5 bases short, with 9 bases between. Germline CDR1 and CDR2: SEHNR and FQNEAQ (reference sequence). Written as DNA, the CDR3 is TGTGCCAGCAGCTCCGATTATCACGAGCAGTACTTC. Encoded protein: CASSSDYHEQYF.

Concerning this clone itself: The germline gene is not matched at one end of the junction; a read error may be the cause. CDR3 DNA sequence: TGTGCTAGCAGCTTAGTTCCCAACAATGAGCAGTTCTTC. This codes for CASSLVPNNEQFF. The J gene is TRBJ2-1, the V gene TRBV7-7, with unresolved D. This CDR3 has 13 residues. In germline, CDR1 is SSHAT, CDR2 FNYEAQ (reference sequence).